Following are 9 T cell receptor beta chains from one sample sequenced in a study of PD-1 blockade in classical Hodgkin lymphoma. Assay: immunoSEQ multiplex PCR; the TCRdb copy retains only in-frame clones and omits some. The repertoire holds about 86,000 clones, with under 90% as singletons. With no exception, relapse followed autologous stem cell transplantation in all patients, and brentuximab vedotin exposure varied. The sequencing here drew on peripheral blood mononuclear cells (PBMCs), taken at baseline. Source of these receptors: a human donor with classical Hodgkin lymphoma.

With respect to this clone: The junction does not match germline at one end; this may be a read error. The CDR3 here is CASRPSGPTRFLF. CDR3 coding DNA: TGTGCCAGCAGACCCAGCGGGCCCACCCGCTTTCTCTTC. V and J are TRBV27 and TRBJ2-1, with a weak D call TRBD2 (6 bases). The CDR3 has 13 amino acids. CDR1 and CDR2 from the germline V gene are MNHEY and SMNVEV (reference sequence).

The chain uses TRBV7-9 and TRBJ1-2; perhaps TRBD1 as D (6 bases). This CDR3 contains 14 residues. Germline values: CDR1 SEHNR, CDR2 FQNEAQ (reference sequence). V dropped 3 bases and J dropped 2 bases, with 10 bases sitting between them. The CDR3 bases are TGTGCCAGCAGCTTGGGGGCAGGGAACTATGGCTACACCTTC. Protein: CASSLGAGNYGYTF.

This chain connects TRBV7-2 to TRBJ1-4; D not resolved. Germline CDR1 and CDR2: SGHTA and FQGNSA. Deletions cut 1 base from V and 8 bases from J, with 14 bases between. This CDR3 contains 15 residues. CDR3 in amino acids: CASSLGDGRGEKLFF. The CDR3 nucleotides read TGTGCCAGCAGCTTAGGGGATGGGCGAGGAGAAAAACTGTTTTTT.

The chain is built from TRBV27 and TRBJ2-1; 10 bases fit TRBD2. After removal of 6 bases from V and 0 bases from J, the junction contained 14 bases not matched to a gene. Germline values: CDR1 MNHEY, CDR2 SMNVEV (reference sequence). The CDR3 runs 19 residues. The DNA for the CDR3 is TGTGCCAGCAGCAGGACTTTTTTACTAGCGGGAAGCTCCTACAATGAGCAGTTCTTC. Translation gives CASSRTFLLAGSSYNEQFF.

There are a few counts of this clone. This chain joins TRBV27 and TRBJ2-7; possibly TRBD1 or TRBD2 for D (5 bases each). The CDR3 runs 14 residues. The germline V gene encodes CDR1 MNHEY and CDR2 SMNVEV (reference sequence). Trimming took 5 bases from V and 3 from J, leaving 14 bases between them. DNA for the CDR3: TGTGCCAGCAGTCCAACAGGACTGGGCTACGAGCAGTACTTC. This encodes CASSPTGLGYEQYF.

V is TRBV7-9 and J is TRBJ2-1, with D uncertain. Germline CDR1 reads SEHNR; CDR2 reads FQNEAQ (reference sequence). V was shortened by 3 bases and J by 2 bases, with 20 bases between the two germline ends. This CDR3 spans 18 amino acids. CDR3 region: CASSFVAINGITYNEQFF. The DNA of the CDR3 is TGTGCCAGCAGCTTCGTGGCCATTAATGGGATTACCTACAATGAGCAGTTCTTC.

This rearrangement joins TRBV6-5 to TRBJ1-1; D call uncertain. The V and J ends lost 5 bases and 4 bases respectively, with 11 bases between them. The V gene's germline CDR1 is MNHEY and CDR2 SVGAGI. The CDR3 has 13 residues. This CDR3 is CASSLQVGTEAFF. CDR3 nucleotides: TGTGCCAGCAGTCTACAAGTAGGCACTGAAGCTTTCTTT.

The chain links TRBV9 to TRBJ2-7, with D unresolved. Trimming removed 0 bases from V and 3 bases from J, with 13 bases in between. The germline CDR1 and CDR2 sequences are SGDLS and YYNGEE. There are 15 residues in the CDR3. The CDR3 region is CASSVALASLYEQYF. Here the CDR3 DNA reads TGTGCCAGCAGCGTAGCTTTAGCTTCTCTCTACGAGCAGTACTTC. The full variable domain, in which reference TRBV9 and TRBJ2-7 provide the parts outside the CDR3, is DSGVTQTPKHLITATGQRVTLRCSPRSGDLSVYWYQQSLDQGLQFLIQYYNGEERAKGNILERFSAQQFPDLHSELNLSSLELGDSALYFCASSVALASLYEQYFGPGTRLTVT.

The CDR3 loop reads CASSSYGQKNTEAFF. The CDR3 nucleotides are TGTGCCAGCAGCTCCTATGGACAGAAGAACACTGAAGCTTTCTTT. The chain recombines TRBV11-2 with TRBJ1-1; tentative D call: TRBD1 (6 bases). The CDR3 is 15 residues long. V dropped 4 bases and J dropped 1 base, with 13 bases sitting between them. Germline CDR1 SGHAT, CDR2 FQNNGV.